Below are 18 T cell receptor beta chains sequenced from a single sample in a study of T cells after somatic rescue of genetic block. Measured with immunoSEQ multiplex PCR; TCRdb has only the in-frame clones, and not every one. The table shows tens of thousands of clones, with more than 75% occurring only once. The sequencing sample was made of peripheral blood mononuclear cells (PBMCs). The receptors derive from a man between 25 and 39 years old.

The J gene is TRBJ2-7, the V gene TRBV11-2, with TRBD1 identical over 11 bases. The CDR3 totals 14 residues. V was clipped by 5 bases and J by 5 bases; unmatched bases: 5. Germline V lookup: CDR1 SGHAT, CDR2 FQNNGV. CDR3 in amino acids: CASSPRTGGDEQYF. CDR3 sequence (DNA): TGTGCCAGCAGCCCCAGGACAGGGGGCGACGAGCAGTACTTC.

This clone was observed a handful of times. The chain couples TRBV7-6 to TRBJ1-1, with 7 bases identical to TRBD1. V lost 7 bases, J lost 5 bases, and 7 bases stayed unmatched. Germline assignment: CDR1 SGHVS and CDR2 FNYEAQ. The CDR3 totals 13 residues. The CDR3 sequence: CASTTQGWTEAFF. Here the CDR3 DNA reads TGTGCCAGCACCACACAGGGGTGGACTGAAGCTTTCTTT. Looking up the rest from reference TRBV7-6 and TRBJ1-1 gives the full variable domain: GAGVSQSPRYKVTKRGQDVALRCDPISGHVSLYWYRQALGQGPEFLTYFNYEAQQDKSGLPNDRFSAERPEGSISTLTIQRTEQRDSAMYRCASTTQGWTEAFFGQGTRLTVV.

This sequence joins TRBV19 and TRBJ2-2; TRBD2 aligns across 9 bases. The CDR3 consists of 14 residues. Per the germline V gene, CDR1 is LNHDA and CDR2 is SQIVND (reference sequence). Trimming cost V 4 bases and J 6 bases; bases outside gene matches: 3. The CDR3 DNA reads as TGTGCCAGTAGTAGCGGGAGGGAGTCCGGGGAGCTGTTTTTT. Translating it yields CASSSGRESGELFF.

The V and J genes are TRBV27 and TRBJ2-7; D tentatively reads TRBD1 or TRBD2 (5 bases each). This CDR3 is 14 amino acids long. Germline CDR1 is MNHEY and CDR2 is SMNVEV (reference sequence). V was clipped by 2 bases and J by 2 bases, with 10 bases between them. CDR3 sequence reads: CASSLPGTPYEQYF. CDR3 bases: TGTGCCAGCAGTTTACCCGGGACCCCCTACGAGCAGTACTTC.

This rearrangement joins TRBV15 to TRBJ2-6, with no clear D. The CDR3 covers 16 residues. Trimming took off 0 bases at V and 1 base at J, with 7 bases between the two ends. The germline V gene has CDR1 LNHNV and CDR2 YYDKDF (reference sequence). CDR3 protein: CATSRDLGSGANVLTF. The CDR3 DNA is TGTGCCACCAGCAGAGATCTGGGGTCTGGGGCCAACGTCCTGACTTTC.

This chain joins TRBV10-1 and TRBJ1-3; D remains unclear. V lost 4 bases and J lost 2, with 12 bases in between. Germline assignment: CDR1 WNHNN and CDR2 SYGVQD (reference sequence). This CDR3 contains 15 residues. CDR3 DNA sequence: TGCGCCAGCAGTGCAGCAATTTCTCCTGGAAACACCATATATTTT. Translation gives CASSAAISPGNTIYF.

This chain joins TRBV7-2 and TRBJ1-1; no firm D call. The V gene lost 2 bases and the J gene lost 1 base, with 8 bases spanning the gap. The CDR3 runs 14 residues. Per the germline V gene, CDR1 is SGHTA and CDR2 is FQGNSA. CDR3 bases: TGTGCCAGCAGCTTAAGAGGCCGGAACACTGAAGCTTTCTTT. This codes for CASSLRGRNTEAFF.

The chain recombines TRBV2 with TRBJ2-1; possible D gene TRBD1, 5 bases. From germline, CDR1 is SNHLY and CDR2 FYNNEI. V was clipped by 8 bases and J by 2 bases, with 10 bases between them. The CDR3 covers 13 residues. CDR3 coding DNA: TGTGCCAGCGGGGCAGGGACCTACAATGAGCAGTTCTTC. Amino acid sequence: CASGAGTYNEQFF.

The rearrangement joins TRBV5-4 to TRBJ1-1; 8 bases are a match to TRBD1. The CDR3 sequence is 13 residues long. Losses at the gene ends were 2 bases for V and 8 bases for J; bases not matched to a gene: 5. Germline CDR1 reads SGHNT; CDR2 reads YYREEE (reference sequence). The DNA for the CDR3 is TGTGCCAGCAGCTTCGACAGGGGTTTAGAAGCTTTCTTT. It specifies CASSFDRGLEAFF.

This sequence joins TRBV6-5 and TRBJ2-1, with D possibly matching TRBD2 (5 bases). Trimming removed 6 bases at V and 2 bases at J, with 8 bases between. Germline assignment: CDR1 MNHEY and CDR2 SVGAGI. CDR3 length: 13 residues. The CDR3: CASSLGAYNEQFF. DNA of the CDR3: TGTGCCAGCAGCTTGGGAGCCTACAATGAGCAGTTCTTC.

The gene calls are TRBV19 and TRBJ2-6; no reliable D call. Germline V lookup: CDR1 LNHDA, CDR2 SQIVND (reference sequence). V was clipped by 5 bases and J by 1 base, with 12 bases between them. CDR3 length: 16 amino acids. This CDR3 reads CASSLRALSGANVLTF. For the CDR3, the DNA is TGTGCCAGTAGTCTCCGGGCCCTTTCTGGGGCCAACGTCCTGACTTTC.

V and J are TRBV7-6 and TRBJ2-1; 13 nucleotides align to TRBD2. The CDR3 has 16 amino acids. J gave up 6 bases and V 5 bases, and 7 bases lay outside the gene matches. Looked up from germline, CDR1 is SGHVS and CDR2 is FNYEAQ. The CDR3 here is CASSPSTSGRGNEQFF. The CDR3 DNA reads as TGTGCCAGCAGCCCATCAACTAGCGGGAGGGGCAATGAGCAGTTCTTC.

This clone was counted once. The J gene is TRBJ2-7, the V gene TRBV2; possible D gene TRBD2, 6 bases. The germline V gene encodes CDR1 SNHLY and CDR2 FYNNEI. This CDR3 contains 16 residues. Deletions cut 3 bases from V and 4 bases from J, with 19 bases between. The CDR3 DNA reads TGTGCCAGCAGTGAGCCAACCCTAGCGTTGCGATACGAGCAGTACTTC. Amino acids: CASSEPTLALRYEQYF.

The table lists this clone with a count of one. The J gene is TRBJ1-2, the V gene TRBV25-1; D is perhaps TRBD1 (5 bases). Germline lookup yields CDR1 MGHDK and CDR2 SYGVNS. The V end was cut by 11 bases, the J end by 7 bases, with 20 bases between. The CDR3 contains 13 residues. This chain's CDR3 is CARTPLGAGGYTF. The CDR3 DNA follows: TGTGCCCGCACTCCCCTAGGGGCTGGTGGCTACACCTTC.

The rearrangement uses TRBV27 and TRBJ2-1; TRBD2 matches 7 bases. CDR1 is MNHEY and CDR2 is SMNVEV in the germline V gene (reference sequence). There are 14 residues in the CDR3. V was clipped by 6 bases and J by 7 bases; unmatched bases: 9. CDR3 DNA: TGTGCCAGCAGGTTCGGAGCGGGAAGGAATGAGCAGTTCTTC. Its protein is CASRFGAGRNEQFF.

This clone was seen only once. The chain recombines TRBV7-9 with TRBJ1-1, with D uncertain. Germline V gene lookup returns CDR1 SEHNR and CDR2 FQNEAQ (reference sequence). CDR3 length equals 16 residues. V lost 4 bases, J lost 1 base, and 16 bases lay in between. The CDR3 DNA sequence: TGTGCCAGCAGCTCCCGAGGGCTAAAGTCGAACACTGAAGCTTTCTTT. Protein product: CASSSRGLKSNTEAFF.

The V gene is TRBV5-6, the J gene TRBJ1-2, with D uncertain. The ends were cut back, 3 bases at V and 3 bases at J, with 9 bases in the middle. Per germline, CDR1 SGHDT and CDR2 YYEEEE. This CDR3 spans 13 amino acids. CDR3 region: CASSSVDHYGYTF. CDR3 bases: TGTGCCAGCAGCTCCGTTGACCACTATGGCTACACCTTC. Based on the CDR3 plus reference TRBV5-6 and TRBJ1-2, the full variable domain is DAGVTQSPTHLIKTRGQQVTLRCSPKSGHDTVSWYQQALGQGPQFIFQYYEEEERQRGNFPDRFSGHQFPNYSSELNVNALLLGDSALYLCASSSVDHYGYTFGSGTRLTVV.

The CDR3: CASTKGENTEAFF. In DNA form, the CDR3 reads TGTGCCAGCACCAAAGGCGAGAACACTGAAGCTTTCTTT. The chain has TRBV2 and TRBJ1-1, with D hard to call. Trimming left V 7 bases short and J 1 base short, with 10 bases between. The CDR3 runs to 13 residues. In germline, CDR1 is SNHLY, CDR2 FYNNEI.